These 11 T cell receptor beta chains came from one sample sequenced in a study of blood T cell repertoires in COVID-19. TCRdb's table, derived via immunoSEQ multiplex PCR, lists solely in-frame clones and lacks some. Of 200,000 to 250,000 clones in the sample, under 90% were seen once. Source material: peripheral blood. The source is a woman at least 80 years old with COVID-19, enrolled during active disease.

The chain employs TRBV7-2 and TRBJ1-6; TRBD1 agrees at 7 bases. The trim removed 4 bases at V and 7 bases at J, leaving 10 bases unmatched. The CDR3 runs to 16 residues. Germline loops: CDR1 SGHTA, CDR2 FQGNSA. The CDR3 protein is CASSSAATGWNSPLHF. DNA of the CDR3: TGTGCCAGCAGCTCCGCAGCGACAGGGTGGAATTCACCCCTCCACTTT.

The chain is built from TRBV7-2 and TRBJ1-1, with 7 bases matching TRBD1. This CDR3 has 14 amino acids. V lost 5 bases, J lost 5 bases, and 8 bases stayed unmatched. The germline CDR1 and CDR2 sequences are SGHTA and FQGNSA. CDR3 loop: CASSLNSGGTEAFF. In DNA form, the CDR3 reads TGTGCCAGCAGCCTAAACTCAGGGGGGACTGAAGCTTTCTTT.

This clone was detected once. The chain carries TRBV5-4 and TRBJ2-1; 8 bases align to TRBD2. The CDR3 length is 18 residues. Losses at the gene ends were 0 bases for V and 2 bases for J; bases not matched to a gene: 10. Germline lookup yields CDR1 SGHNT and CDR2 YYREEE (reference sequence). The CDR3 sequence is CASSLGGASGSPYNEQFF. The CDR3, as DNA: TGTGCCAGCAGCTTGGGGGGGGCGAGCGGGAGCCCCTACAATGAGCAGTTCTTC.

This chain uses TRBV27 with TRBJ2-7, with D perhaps TRBD1 (5 bases). V shed 2 bases and J shed 3 bases, with 11 bases lying between them. CDR1 and CDR2 (germline): MNHEY, SMNVEV (reference sequence). CDR3 length: 14 amino acids. The CDR3 sequence: CASSLKVQGYEQYF. For the CDR3, the DNA is TGTGCCAGCAGTTTAAAAGTCCAGGGCTACGAGCAGTACTTC.

The V gene is TRBV19, the J gene TRBJ2-7, with a possible D match to TRBD1 (6 bases). Trimming shortened V by 4 bases and J by 3 bases, and 10 bases separated the two germline ends. The germline gives CDR1 LNHDA, CDR2 SQIVND (reference sequence). This CDR3 comprises 13 residues. The CDR3 nucleotides are TGTGCCAGTAGTAGTCAGGGGCTCTACGAGCAGTACTTC. Protein product: CASSSQGLYEQYF.

The CDR3 loop reads CASSDRRGPGGSPLHF. The CDR3 nucleotides read TGTGCCAGCAGTGACCGCAGAGGGCCAGGTGGGTCACCCCTCCACTTT. The V gene is TRBV6-1, the J gene TRBJ1-6, with D uncertain. CDR3 length equals 16 residues. Germline V gives CDR1 MNHNS, CDR2 SASEGT. V was clipped by 3 bases and J by 10 bases, with 19 bases between them.

V is TRBV5-1 and J is TRBJ2-7; D may be TRBD2 (5 bases). This CDR3 comprises 16 residues. Germline V lookup: CDR1 SGHRS, CDR2 YFSETQ. Trimming left V 0 bases short and J 0 bases short, with 13 bases between. The CDR3 is CASSLGAGAVSYEQYF. In nucleotides, the CDR3 is TGCGCCAGCAGCTTGGGCGCGGGCGCGGTCTCCTACGAGCAGTACTTC.

The chain couples TRBV7-3 to TRBJ2-1, with TRBD1 as a possible D gene (6 bases). The length of the CDR3 is 16 residues. V gave up 5 bases and J gave up 0 bases, with 14 bases separating them. Germline lookup yields CDR1 SGHTA and CDR2 FQGTGA. Here the CDR3 DNA reads TGTGCCAGCAGCCACAGGGCTGCTAGCTCCTACAATGAGCAGTTCTTC. Its translation: CASSHRAASSYNEQFF. Full variable domain (rest looked up from reference TRBV7-3 and TRBJ2-1): GAGVSQTPSNKVTEKGKYVELRCDPISGHTALYWYRQSLGQGPEFLIYFQGTGAADDSGLPNDRFFAVRPEGSVSTLKIQRTERGDSAVYLCASSHRAASSYNEQFFGPGTRLTVL.

This clone came up a few times. The J gene is TRBJ1-2, the V gene TRBV5-4; D uncertain. The germline V gene encodes CDR1 SGHNT and CDR2 YYREEE (reference sequence). The V gene lost 5 bases and the J gene lost 2 bases, with 13 bases spanning the gap. The length of the CDR3 is 14 residues. The CDR3 protein is CASRDPTGNYGYTF. In DNA form, the CDR3 reads TGTGCCAGCAGAGATCCAACGGGGAACTATGGCTACACCTTC.

This clone was seen more than once but under ten times. The chain joins TRBV24-1 to TRBJ2-3, with 10 bases fitting TRBD2. Germline assignment: CDR1 KGHDR and CDR2 SFDVKD. The V gene end was trimmed by 7 bases and the J gene end by 5 bases; junction bases not matched to a gene: 2. This CDR3 comprises 13 residues. The CDR3 spells CATRGLAEDTQYF. The CDR3 DNA is TGTGCCACCAGAGGACTAGCGGAAGATACGCAGTATTTT.

To note about this clone: Other DNA sequences in the sample encode the same CDR3. The chain links TRBV4-1 to TRBJ1-1; TRBD1 matches 9 bases. The CDR3 runs to 16 residues. J lost 1 base, V lost 0 bases, and 3 bases had no gene match. Germline V gene lookup returns CDR1 MGHRA and CDR2 YSYEKL. This CDR3 is CASSQDPGQGNTEAFF. The CDR3 nucleotides read TGCGCCAGCAGCCAAGACCCGGGACAGGGGAACACTGAAGCTTTCTTT.